The 10 T cell receptor beta chains given below trace back to one sample, sequenced in a study of T cell responses to AZD1222 COVID-19 vaccine. The data were produced by immunoSEQ multiplex PCR, yet TCRdb's version contains in-frame clones alone and is incomplete. In the table there are 95,000 to 110,000 clones, approximately 90% of which are singletons. This specimen was peripheral blood, taken on day 0 of AZD1222 vaccination. These receptors all come from an adult in good health.

The CDR3 sequence is CASSESRSGQYF. CDR3 bases: TGCGCCAGCAGTGAGTCGCGTTCTGGGCAGTACTTC. V usage is TRBV10-1 and J usage is TRBJ2-7; no reliable D call. The length of the CDR3 is 12 residues. From germline, CDR1 is WNHNN and CDR2 SYGVQD (reference sequence). Trimming left V 0 bases short and J 9 bases short, with 9 bases between.

This chain links TRBV30 with TRBJ2-6; D possibly matches TRBD1 or TRBD2 (5 bases each). The V end lost 3 bases, the J end lost 0 bases, and 15 bases lay between the germline ends. The CDR3 has 17 residues. Looked up from germline, CDR1 is GTSNPN and CDR2 is SVGIG (reference sequence). CDR3 sequence: CAWSISGAFSGANVLTF. CDR3 nucleotide sequence: TGTGCCTGGAGCATTTCCGGGGCCTTCTCTGGGGCCAACGTCCTGACTTTC.

V usage is TRBV19 and J usage is TRBJ2-3, with D possibly being TRBD1 (5 bases). V lost 5 bases and J 5 bases, leaving 17 bases between the germline ends. Germline loops: CDR1 LNHDA, CDR2 SQIVND (reference sequence). The CDR3 loop spans 15 amino acids. CDR3 protein: CASSLGAGYLDTQYF. The CDR3 coding sequence is TGTGCCAGTAGTTTAGGGGCAGGGTATCTAGATACGCAGTATTTT.

This clone turned up a few times. The chain recombines TRBV9 with TRBJ2-7, with D perhaps TRBD1 (5 bases). V was pared by 4 bases and J by 4 bases, with 15 bases between. The length of the CDR3 is 14 residues. The germline V gene has CDR1 SGDLS and CDR2 YYNGEE. The CDR3 loop is CASSPSAGRYEQYF. DNA for the CDR3: TGTGCCAGCAGCCCTTCGGCAGGGCGGTACGAGCAGTACTTC.

This chain connects TRBV6-5 to TRBJ1-1; 7 bases map to TRBD1. The CDR3 spans 14 residues. Per germline, CDR1 MNHEY and CDR2 SVGAGI. V was clipped by 6 bases and J by 3 bases; unmatched bases: 7. CDR3 sequence: CASRASRGDTEAFF. Written as DNA, the CDR3 is TGTGCCAGCAGGGCCTCCAGGGGGGACACTGAAGCTTTCTTT.

This clone has just one count. The chain uses TRBV6-5 and TRBJ1-1, with D possibly matching TRBD1 (5 bases). Per germline, CDR1 MNHEY and CDR2 SVGAGI. CDR3 length: 15 residues. V lost 5 bases and J lost 6, with 19 bases in between. CDR3 DNA: TGTGCCAGCAGTCGAGGGGAGGGGCGGTGGTCTGAAGCTTTCTTT. It encodes CASSRGEGRWSEAFF.

This clone was counted only a few times. The chain employs TRBV6-4 and TRBJ1-3; the match to TRBD1 covers 7 bases. The J segment lost 1 base and the V segment lost 10 bases, leaving 7 bases of the junction unmatched. The germline gives CDR1 MRHNA, CDR2 SNTAGT. This CDR3 is 14 amino acids long. CDR3 sequence reads: CATYRQGSGNTIYF. DNA of the CDR3: TGTGCCACCTATAGACAGGGTTCTGGAAACACCATATATTTT.

This chain uses TRBV28 with TRBJ2-7, with 11 nucleotides matching TRBD1. The CDR3 has 15 amino acids. With 6 bases clipped from V and 4 bases from J, the junction kept 8 bases outside the gene matches. Germline CDR1 MDHEN, CDR2 SYDVKM. Here the CDR3 reads CASRGGTGGRYEQYF. The CDR3, as DNA: TGTGCCAGCAGGGGCGGGACAGGGGGTCGGTACGAGCAGTACTTC.

V usage is TRBV10-3 and J usage is TRBJ1-3; D possibly corresponds to TRBD1 (5 bases). The CDR3 sequence is 15 residues long. The V gene lost 2 bases and the J gene lost 4 bases, with 12 bases spanning the gap. In germline, CDR1 is ENHRY, CDR2 SYGVKD. In DNA, the CDR3 is TGTGCCATCAGTGAGCGGGGGGAAGGAGGAAACACCATATATTTT. The encoded protein is CAISERGEGGNTIYF.

The chain uses TRBV10-1 and TRBJ2-3; tentatively, D is TRBD1 or TRBD2 (6 bases each). The CDR3 extends over 13 amino acids. Trimming removed 4 bases at V and 6 bases at J, with 11 bases between. Looked up from germline, CDR1 is WNHNN and CDR2 is SYGVQD (reference sequence). In DNA form, the CDR3 reads TGCGCCAGCAGTGGGGGGGCGGTCGATACGCAGTATTTT. Its translation: CASSGGAVDTQYF.